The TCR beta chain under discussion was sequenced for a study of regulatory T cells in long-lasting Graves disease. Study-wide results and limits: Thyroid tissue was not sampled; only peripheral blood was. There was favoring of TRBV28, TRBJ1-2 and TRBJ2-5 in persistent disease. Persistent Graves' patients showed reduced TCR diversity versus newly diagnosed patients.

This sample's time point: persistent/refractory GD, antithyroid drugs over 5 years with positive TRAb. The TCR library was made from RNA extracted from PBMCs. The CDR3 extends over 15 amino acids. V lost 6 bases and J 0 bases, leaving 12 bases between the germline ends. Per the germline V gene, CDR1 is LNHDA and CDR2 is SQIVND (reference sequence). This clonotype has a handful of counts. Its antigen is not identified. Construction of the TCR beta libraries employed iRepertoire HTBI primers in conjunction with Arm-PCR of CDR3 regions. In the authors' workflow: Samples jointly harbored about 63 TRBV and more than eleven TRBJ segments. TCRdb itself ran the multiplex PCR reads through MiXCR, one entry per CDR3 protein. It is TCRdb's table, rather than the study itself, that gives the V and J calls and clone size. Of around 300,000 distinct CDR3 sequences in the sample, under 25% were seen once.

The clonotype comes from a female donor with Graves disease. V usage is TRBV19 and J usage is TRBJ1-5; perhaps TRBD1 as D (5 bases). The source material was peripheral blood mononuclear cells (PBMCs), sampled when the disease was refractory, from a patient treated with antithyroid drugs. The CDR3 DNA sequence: TGTGCCAGTAGACCGGAGGGACCTAGCAATCAGCCCCAGCATTTT. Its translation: CASRPEGPSNQPQHF.